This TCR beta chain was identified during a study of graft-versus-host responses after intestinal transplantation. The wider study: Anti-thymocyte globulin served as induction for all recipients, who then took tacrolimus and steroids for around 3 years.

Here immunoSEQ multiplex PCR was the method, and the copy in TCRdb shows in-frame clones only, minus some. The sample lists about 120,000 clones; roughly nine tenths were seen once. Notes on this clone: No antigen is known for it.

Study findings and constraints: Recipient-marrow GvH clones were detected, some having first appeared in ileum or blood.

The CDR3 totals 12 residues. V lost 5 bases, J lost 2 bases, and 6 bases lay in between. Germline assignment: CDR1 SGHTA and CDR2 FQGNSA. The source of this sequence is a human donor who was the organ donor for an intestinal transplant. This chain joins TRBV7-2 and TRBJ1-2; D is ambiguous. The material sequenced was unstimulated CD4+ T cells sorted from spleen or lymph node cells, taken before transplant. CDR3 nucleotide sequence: TGTGCCAGCAGCCCTCTGAACTATGGCTACACCTTC. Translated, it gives CASSPLNYGYTF.